A single sample gave rise to the 13 T cell receptor beta chains below, sequenced in a study of T cells in women clearing cervical HPV infection. Generated by immunoSEQ multiplex PCR, the TCRdb table keeps only in-frame clones and is missing some. Its listing shows tens of thousands of clones. Sequenced input: blood buffy coat. The receptors derive from a woman aged 18 to 75 with a cervical HPV16 infection that either progressed to CIN3+ or cleared (not recorded which).

Points on this clone: From the germline J gene comes the end of the CDR3, since the read stops 3 residues before it. The chain links TRBV11-2 to TRBJ1-1; D might be TRBD1 (5 bases). With 4 bases removed from V and 4 bases from J, the gap between germline ends came to 13 bases. This CDR3 region has 14 residues. CDR1 is SGHAT, CDR2 FQNNGV, per germline. The chain's CDR3 is CASSSGRGGTEAFF. Partial CDR3 DNA: TGTGCCAGCAGCTCGGGCCGGGGGGGCACTGAA.

About this clone: The read terminates 3 residues before the CDR3 end, so the remaining end is supplied by the germline J gene. This chain links TRBV14 with TRBJ2-3; 9 nucleotides agree with TRBD1. The CDR3 runs to 13 residues. The ends lost 4 bases at V and 6 bases at J; junction bases unmatched: 2. CDR1 is SGHDN, CDR2 FVKESK, per germline. The CDR3 DNA, read in part, is TGTGCCAGCAGCCCGACAGGGGGGGATACG. Its translation is CASSPTGGDT. The complete CDR3 protein is CASSPTGGDTQYF.

Comment on this clone: The read gets to within 3 residues of the CDR3 end, and the germline J gene fills in the rest. The chain has TRBV7-7 and TRBJ2-1, with 10 positions matching TRBD2. The CDR3 consists of 15 residues. Germline-derived CDR1 and CDR2 are SSHAT and FNYEAQ (reference sequence). With 5 bases clipped from V and 3 bases from J, the junction kept 4 bases outside the gene matches. Here the CDR3 reads CASSPSGGGYNEQFF. The sequenced part of the CDR3 DNA is TGTGCCAGCAGCCCCAGCGGGGGGGGCTACAATGAG.

To note about this clone: The CDR3 is cut off 3 residues early in the read; its end comes from the germline J gene. This chain joins TRBV5-4 and TRBJ1-3; 7 positions agree with TRBD1. CDR1 SGHNT and CDR2 YYREEE come from the germline V gene (reference sequence). Trimming at V came to 3 bases and at J to 0 bases, leaving 6 bases not matched to a gene. The length of the CDR3 is 16 residues. CDR3 residues: CASSSEGAISGNTIYF. The DNA read from the CDR3 is TGTGCCAGCAGCTCGGAGGGGGCGATCTCTGGAAACACC.

Note on this clone: The read ends 3 residues before the CDR3 terminus; that terminus is restored from the germline J gene. This chain links TRBV6-1 with TRBJ2-3, with 8 bases identical to TRBD1. This CDR3 spans 14 amino acids. J lost 4 bases, V lost 3 bases, and 3 bases had no gene match. From germline, CDR1 is MNHNS and CDR2 SASEGT. Incomplete CDR3 DNA: TGTGCCAGCAGTGAGGCACAGGGGGCAGATACG. Amino acids: CASSEAQGADT. The whole CDR3 sequence is CASSEAQGADTQYF.

As concerns this clone: The read ends 3 residues early relative to the CDR3; the germline J gene fills the gap. V is TRBV4-2 and J is TRBJ2-5, with 9 bases aligning to TRBD2. Trimming cost V 0 bases and J 7 bases; bases outside gene matches: 9. Per germline, CDR1 LGHNA and CDR2 YNFKEQ. This CDR3 region has 16 residues. The CDR3 bases that were read are TGTGCCAGCAGCCAAGAAGACGGCGGGGGGGGAGCGACC. Residues: CASSQEDGGGGAT. From start to end, the CDR3 is CASSQEDGGGGATQYF.

Remarks on this clone: The read comes to an end 3 residues before the CDR3 does, leaving the germline J gene to fill in the end. V usage is TRBV20-1 and J usage is TRBJ1-5, with 7 nucleotides matching TRBD1. Trimming cost V 5 bases and J 7 bases; bases outside gene matches: 11. The CDR3 length is 14 residues. CDR1 DFQATT and CDR2 SNEGSKA come from the germline V gene (reference sequence). The sequenced CDR3 bases are TGCAGTGCTGAGGACAGGCGGGGCGGGCAGCCC. Its protein product is CSAEDRRGGQP. The whole CDR3 sequence is CSAEDRRGGQPQHF.

A remark on this clone: The CDR3 extends 3 residues past the end of the read, so its final part is completed from the germline J gene. The chain employs TRBV5-4 and TRBJ1-1, with D possibly being TRBD1 (5 bases). CDR1 and CDR2 (germline): SGHNT, YYREEE (reference sequence). This CDR3 comprises 16 residues. The germline V and J ends were trimmed by 0 bases and 1 base, with 13 bases remaining between them. The DNA read from the CDR3 is TGTGCCAGCAGCTTGGAAAGTAATAGGGGGAACACTGAA. It translates to CASSLESNRGNTE. The CDR3 in full is CASSLESNRGNTEAFF.

As regards this clone: The CDR3 end lies 3 residues beyond the end of the read and is filled in from the germline J gene. V usage is TRBV6-4 and J usage is TRBJ1-1; 9 bases align to TRBD1. V trimming: 4 bases; J trimming: 0 bases; junction bases outside the gene matches: 3. The CDR3 length is 15 residues. Germline V CDR1 and CDR2: MRHNA, SNTAGT. The CDR3 here is CASSAGTGLNTEAFF. The part of the CDR3 DNA that was read is TGTGCCAGCAGTGCCGGGACAGGGCTGAACACTGAA.

Remarks on this clone: The CDR3 end is not reached by the read, which stops 3 residues before it; the germline J gene fills it in. The chain is built from TRBV2 and TRBJ1-1; 7 nucleotides match TRBD1. The germline CDR1 and CDR2 sequences are SNHLY and FYNNEI. The CDR3 contains 13 residues. With V trimmed by 5 bases and J by 5 bases, 5 bases remained unmatched. This CDR3 reads CASSPRQGTEAFF. The sequenced part of the CDR3 DNA is TGTGCCAGCAGTCCCCGACAGGGTACTGAA.

As regards this clone: Read coverage stops 3 residues before the CDR3 terminus; the germline J gene supplies the remainder. This chain links TRBV5-4 with TRBJ1-1, with a possible D match to TRBD1 (5 bases). Germline CDR1 is SGHNT and CDR2 is YYREEE (reference sequence). V lost 2 bases, J lost 1 base, and 9 bases lay in between. There are 14 residues in the CDR3. CDR3 sequence reads: CASSLLGANTEAFF. The sequenced part of the CDR3 DNA is TGTGCCAGCAGCTTATTAGGGGCGAACACTGAA.

Concerning this clone: The CDR3 goes on 3 residues after the read ends, and that part is filled in from the germline J gene. The V and J genes are TRBV2 and TRBJ2-1; 7 nucleotides match TRBD2. The CDR3 extends over 16 amino acids. Germline trimming cut 8 bases from V and 8 bases from J; bases unmatched to any gene: 18. Per germline, CDR1 SNHLY and CDR2 FYNNEI. The sequenced part of the CDR3 DNA is TGTGCCAGCCGACCTGCCGGGACTACCCCCAGCGATGAG. Amino acid sequence: CASRPAGTTPSDE. The entire CDR3 reads CASRPAGTTPSDEQFF.

Notes on this clone: The read terminates 3 residues before the CDR3 end, so the remaining end is supplied by the germline J gene. The chain combines TRBV29-1 with TRBJ1-1; 11 nucleotides match TRBD1. The CDR3 consists of 15 residues. The V and J ends lost 0 bases and 5 bases, in that order; junction bases with no gene match: 5. CDR1 is SQVTM, CDR2 ANQGSEA, per germline. CDR3 loop: CSVEDGTGGGTEAFF. The CDR3 DNA, read in part, is TGCAGCGTTGAAGACGGGACAGGGGGAGGGACTGAA.